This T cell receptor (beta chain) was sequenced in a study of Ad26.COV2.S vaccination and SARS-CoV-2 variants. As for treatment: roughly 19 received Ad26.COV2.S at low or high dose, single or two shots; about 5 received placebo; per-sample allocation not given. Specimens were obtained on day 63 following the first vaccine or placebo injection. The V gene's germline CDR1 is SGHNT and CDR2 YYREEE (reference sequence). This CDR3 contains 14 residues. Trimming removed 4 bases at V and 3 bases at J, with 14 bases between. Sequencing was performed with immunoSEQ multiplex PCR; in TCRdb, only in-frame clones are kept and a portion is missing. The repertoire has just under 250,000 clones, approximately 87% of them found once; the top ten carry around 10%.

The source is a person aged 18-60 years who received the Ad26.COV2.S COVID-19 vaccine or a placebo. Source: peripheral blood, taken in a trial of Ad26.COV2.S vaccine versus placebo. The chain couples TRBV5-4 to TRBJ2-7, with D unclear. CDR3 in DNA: TGTGCCAGCAGCCCGGGCCCAAAACTCTACGAGCAGTACTTC. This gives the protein CASSPGPKLYEQYF.